This T cell receptor (beta chain) is drawn from a study of blood T cell repertoires in COVID-19. Study as a whole: The study drew acute and convalescent COVID-19 samples from the United States, Italy and Spain. In each case, the material was cDNA or gDNA derived from T cells, B-cell-depleted T cells, or PBMCs.

In the original workflow: The assay estimated nucleated cells by amplifying reference gene primers. The table came from immunoSEQ multiplex PCR; TCRdb's copy has only in-frame clones and leaves some out. That table is the source of V, J and clone size, and D and trimming were worked out from the DNA. This sample has approximately 100,000 clones, with roughly 89% found just once. This CDR3 has 13 residues. Per the germline V gene, CDR1 is SNHLY and CDR2 is FYNNEI. Trimming removed 6 bases at V and 2 bases at J, with 8 bases between. The receptor was isolated from a woman of 80 years or more in a cohort sampled during active COVID-19. Sequencing input: peripheral blood. The V call is TRBV2, the J call TRBJ2-1, with D possibly matching TRBD2 (6 bases). The CDR3 DNA follows: TGTGCCAGCAGACTAGCAGCCTACAATGAGCAGTTCTTC. Translating gives CASRLAAYNEQFF.